These 8 T cell receptor beta chains share one sample of origin, sequenced in a study of molecular identifiers for immune sequencing clone quantification. TCRdb reanalysed the PCR reads using MiXCR and keeps one entry per CDR3 protein. The sample consists of 100,000 or so distinct CDR3 sequences, 35% of them appearing once. Material: naive CD8+ T cells from blood, with Jurkat cell RNA spiked in. Subset denoted: FACS-sorted CD8+CD4-CCR7+CD45RA+ naive T cells. The receptors were gathered from a human donor in good health. Some libraries in this study had Jurkat cell RNA spiked in.

This clonotype has only a few counts. The chain recombines TRBV27 with TRBJ2-2; 7 bases match TRBD1. Germline V gene sequence: CDR1 MNHEY, CDR2 SMNVEV (reference sequence). The CDR3 runs to 14 residues. V lost 2 bases and J lost 4; bases outside the gene matches: 1. The CDR3 DNA follows: TGTGCCAGCAGTTTAGGACAGGTCACCGGGGAGCTGTTTTTT. It codes for CASSLGQVTGELFF.

This clonotype was seen only a few times. The V gene is TRBV10-3, the J gene TRBJ1-3; tentatively, D is TRBD1 (5 bases). V was shortened by 8 bases and J by 6 bases, with 17 bases between the two germline ends. In germline, CDR1 is ENHRY, CDR2 SYGVKD. The CDR3 spans 14 residues. CDR3 sequence reads: CAIDSPGRSNTIYF. The CDR3 DNA sequence: TGTGCCATCGATTCACCGGGACGATCAAACACCATATATTTT.

The chain recombines TRBV6-5 with TRBJ2-1, with D uncertain. The CDR3 spans 14 residues. Germline values: CDR1 MNHEY, CDR2 SVGAGI. V lost 0 bases to trimming and J lost 2 bases, with 5 bases between them. The CDR3 reads CASSYSLAYNEQFF. For the CDR3, the DNA is TGTGCCAGCAGTTACTCGCTAGCCTACAATGAGCAGTTCTTC.

The table lists this clonotype with a few counts. The chain combines TRBV2 with TRBJ2-5; 8 positions match TRBD2. The CDR3 has 18 residues. The germline V gene has CDR1 SNHLY and CDR2 FYNNEI. J lost 4 bases, V lost 8 bases, and 21 bases had no gene match. CDR3 region: CASAISPVSGGPGETQYF. CDR3 coding DNA: TGTGCCAGCGCGATAAGCCCTGTGTCGGGAGGGCCGGGAGAGACCCAGTACTTC.

As to this clonotype: At one boundary the junction diverges from the germline segment, which might be a read error. The chain has TRBV27 and TRBJ1-4, with D perhaps matching TRBD1 (5 bases). The CDR3 is made up of 15 amino acids. CDR1 and CDR2 (germline): MNHEY, SMNVEV (reference sequence). The CDR3 protein is CASCLSGGSGEKLFF. The CDR3 coding sequence is TGTGCCAGCTGTTTATCTGGGGGTTCGGGTGAAAAACTGTTTTTT. The full variable domain, its missing parts supplied by reference TRBV27 and TRBJ1-4, is EAQVTQNPRYLITVTGKKLTVTCSQNMNHEYMSWYRQDPGLGLRQIYYSMNVEVTDKGDVPEGYKVSRKEKRNFPLILESPSPNQTSLYFCASCLSGGSGEKLFFGSGTQLSVL.

Of note for this clonotype: This may come from a read error, since a much larger clone is one base off. This chain joins TRBV6-5 and TRBJ2-7; the D call may be TRBD1 or TRBD2 (5 bases each). The germline gives CDR1 MNHEY, CDR2 SVGAGI. The CDR3 contains 11 residues. Written as DNA, the CDR3 is TGTGCCAGCAGCGGGACCTACGAGCGGTACTTC. It codes for CASSGTYERYF.

With respect to this clonotype: This may be a read error: a much more frequent sequence differs by one nucleotide. The chain recombines TRBV7-9 with TRBJ2-3; 9 bases fit TRBD2. Germline loops: CDR1 SEHNR, CDR2 FQNEAQ (reference sequence). There are 17 residues in the CDR3. CDR3 DNA: TGTGCCAACAGCCCCAGAGATAGCGGGAGACGGGCAGATACGCAGTATTTT. Amino acid sequence: CANSPRDSGRRADTQYF.

The chain employs TRBV28 and TRBJ2-1, with 7 bases lining up with TRBD1. Unmatched junction bases numbered 0, after V lost 4 bases and J lost 0 bases. Germline CDR1 is MDHEN and CDR2 is SYDVKM. This CDR3 has 14 residues. CDR3: CASSWDSSYNEQFF. The CDR3 nucleotides are TGTGCCAGCAGTTGGGACAGCTCCTACAATGAGCAGTTCTTC.